These T cell receptor beta chains were read from a single sample in a study of T cells in Graves' hyperthyroidism and ophthalmopathy. TCRdb independently ran MiXCR on the multiplex PCR reads; one entry per CDR3 protein. The sample holds 400,000 to 550,000 distinct CDR3 sequences; around 24% are singletons and the top ten take around 11%. The sequencing sample was made of blood. The source is a woman in her 30s with Graves' ophthalmopathy. CDR3s include the opening cysteine and the closing phenylalanine or tryptophan. A D gene is named only where the DNA matches it firmly. Not every row has a clone size; where given, it reads once, few, many or a size class.

>many|TRBV10-3|NA|TRBJ1-1
TGTGCCACCAAATCCCCCCAGGGTATTCGTCACACTGAAGCTTTCTTT
CATKSPQGIRHTEAFF
>NA|TRBV24-1|TRBD2|TRBJ2-5
TGTGCCACCAGTGATCTCGGGGGGGAGACCCAGTACTTC
CATSDLGGETQYF
>few|TRBV11-1|TRBD1|TRBJ1-2
TGTGCCAGCAGCTTACTAATCAATGACAGGGGGCTCAGTGGCTACACCTTC
CASSLLINDRGLSGYTF
>many|TRBV19|NA|TRBJ1-2
TGTGCCAGCTCTGCCGGGGGACTTAGCGGCTACACCTTC
CASSAGGLSGYTF
>many|TRBV28|NA|TRBJ1-3
TGTGCCAGCAGTTTTCCCTCGGTTCCGTTTGACTTCTCTGGAAACACCATATATTTT
CASSFPSVPFDFSGNTIYF
>many|TRBV12-3/TRBV12-4|TRBD2|TRBJ2-5
TGTGCCAGCAGCCCCGGGGGGGGACAAGAGACCCAGTACTTC
CASSPGGGQETQYF
>NA|TRBV5-5|NA|TRBJ1-2
TGTGCCAGCAGCGCCACAGGGAGCTATGGCTACACCTTC
CASSATGSYGYTF
>few|TRBV7-2|NA|TRBJ1-1
TGTGCCAGCAGCCTAGCGGGGGGGCCGCAAACTGAAGCTTTCTTT
CASSLAGGPQTEAFF
>few|TRBV2|NA|TRBJ2-7
TGTGCCAGCAGTGAGGAACGAGACGAGCAGTACTTC
CASSEERDEQYF
>many|TRBV28|NA|TRBJ1-5
NA
CASSSSPGPIQPQHF
>NA|TRBV28|NA|TRBJ1-2
TGTGCCAGCAGTTCTCCCTCTCATACTCCAGGTCAATCGGCGAGCTATGGCTACACCTTC
CASSSPSHTPGQSASYGYTF
>many|TRBV7-9|NA|TRBJ2-7
TGTGCCAGCAGCTCGGCCCGGGCGGGTCCCTACGAGCAGTACTTC
CASSSARAGPYEQYF
>NA|TRBV20-1|TRBD1|TRBJ1-5
TGCAGTGCCACCCCAGGGACAGGGAAAGTACAGCCCCAGCATTTT
CSATPGTGKVQPQHF
>many|TRBV27|TRBD1|TRBJ1-6
TGTGCCAGCAGTTTCAGGGGGAATTCACCCCTCCACTTT
CASSFRGNSPLHF
>NA|TRBV12-3/TRBV12-4|NA|TRBJ1-5
TGTGCCAGCAGTTTTTTCCGAACCGGTCAGCCCCAGCATTTT
CASSFFRTGQPQHF
>NA|TRBV5-1|TRBD1|TRBJ1-1
TGCGCCAGCAGCTCGGATGGACAGGGCGAAGCTTTCTTT
CASSSDGQGEAFF
>few|TRBV7-8|TRBD1|TRBJ1-2
TGTGCCAGCAGCCCAGACAGGGGCGATCTAGGGGGCTACACCTTC
CASSPDRGDLGGYTF
>many|TRBV11-1|NA|TRBJ2-7
TGTGCCAGCAGCTTAGCCGCAGGTCCACTCGAGCAGTACTTC
CASSLAAGPLEQYF
>many|TRBV30|NA|TRBJ1-2
TGTGCCTGGAGTGTAGGGGGGCCCTTACGAGGCTACACCTTC
CAWSVGGPLRGYTF
>many|TRBV4-1|NA|TRBJ1-2
TGCGCCAGCAGACCTCTGGGGGCCCTTGGCTACACCTTC
CASRPLGALGYTF
>NA|TRBV4-2|NA|TRBJ1-2
TGTGCCAGCAGCCAAGACCGCTTACGTAGTGAATATGGCTACACCTTC
CASSQDRLRSEYGYTF
>many|TRBV13|NA|TRBJ2-7
TGTGCCAGCAGCTTAGTCCAGCAAGGATACGAGCAGTACTTC
CASSLVQQGYEQYF
>few|TRBV27|NA|TRBJ2-1
TGTGCCAGCATAGGGGACACATCTAGTGAGCAGTTCTTC
CASIGDTSSEQFF
>NA|TRBV6-5|NA|TRBJ1-1
TGTGCCAGCAGTTACTCGCGACAGAACATGAACACTGAAGCTTTCTTT
CASSYSRQNMNTEAFF
>many|TRBV11-2|TRBD1|TRBJ2-5
TGTGCCAGCAGCTTAGTTAGGACAGGGGTGGAGACCCAGTACTTC
CASSLVRTGVETQYF
>NA|TRBV5-1|TRBD1|TRBJ2-5
TGCGCCAGCAGCTTGGTCAGGGGGCTGGGAGAGACCCAGTACTTC
CASSLVRGLGETQYF
>once|TRBV28|TRBD1|TRBJ2-7
TGTGCCAGCAGTTCGGGACAGACCTGTACCTACGAGCAGTACTTC
CASSSGQTCTYEQYF
>NA|TRBV15|NA|TRBJ1-2
TGTGCCACCAGTCCCAGTCTTAACTATGGCTACACCTTC
CATSPSLNYGYTF
>once|TRBV6-1|TRBD1|TRBJ2-7
TGTGCCAGCAGAGGGACAGCGACTTCCTACGAGCAGTACTTC
CASRGTATSYEQYF
>few|TRBV6-2/TRBV6-3|TRBD1|TRBJ1-2
TGTGCCAGCAGATCCGGACAGGCCAGGAGCTATGGCTACACCTTC
CASRSGQARSYGYTF
>few|TRBV7-2|NA|TRBJ2-4
TGTGCCAGCAGCCCCACACCGGGACCTACTCCTATTCAGTACTTC
CASSPTPGPTPIQYF
>many|TRBV29-1|NA|TRBJ2-5
TGCAGCGTTAGGGTCAGGAGTCAAGAGACCCAGTACTTC
CSVRVRSQETQYF
>many|TRBV10-3|NA|TRBJ1-2
TGTGCCATCAGTGAGGGAGCCCTAAACTATGGCTACACCTTC
CAISEGALNYGYTF
>few|TRBV6-1|NA|TRBJ1-1
TGTGCCAGCAGTGAACAGGGCGCTTATCAAGCTTTCTTT
CASSEQGAYQAFF
>few|TRBV11-2|TRBD2|TRBJ2-7
TGTGCCAGCAGCTTACTTAGCGGGAGTTTTTACGAGCAGTACTTC
CASSLLSGSFYEQYF
>few|TRBV6-1|TRBD1|TRBJ1-5
TGTGCCAGCAGGGACAGGCTTAGCAATCAGCCCCAGCATTTT
CASRDRLSNQPQHF
>many|TRBV7-8|TRBD1|TRBJ1-5
TGTGCCAGCAGCTTAGCGGGGACAGTAATGACGCAGCCCCAGCATTTT
CASSLAGTVMTQPQHF
>NA|TRBV20-1|TRBD2|TRBJ2-7
TGCAGTGCTGGCAGGACTAGTCCCCGAACCTACGAGCAGTACTTC
CSAGRTSPRTYEQYF
>many|TRBV2|TRBD2|TRBJ2-7
TGTGCCAGCAGGGTAGCGGGGGGGCTTTATGAGCAGTACTTC
CASRVAGGLYEQYF
>NA|TRBV15|NA|TRBJ1-1
TGTGCCACCAGCAGACAGGTAAACACTGAAGCTTTCTTT
CATSRQVNTEAFF
>many|TRBV5-1|NA|TRBJ1-1
TGCGCCAGCAGCTTCCTAGGGGGTAGGGGCACTGAAGCTTTCTTT
CASSFLGGRGTEAFF
>NA|TRBV6-2/TRBV6-3|TRBD1|TRBJ1-5
TGTGCCAGCAGACCGACAGGGAGCCATCAGCCCCAGCATTTT
CASRPTGSHQPQHF
>many|TRBV2|NA|TRBJ2-6
TGTGCCAGCAGTGACAGGGATGGGGCCAACGTCCTGACTTTC
CASSDRDGANVLTF
>many|TRBV6-5|NA|TRBJ2-3
TGTGCCAGCAGTTACGCGACCGGGACTAGCACAGATACGCAGTATTTT
CASSYATGTSTDTQYF
>NA|TRBV5-5|NA|TRBJ1-1
TGTGCCAGCAGCTTGCTGGGGGCTCACACTGAAGCTTTCTTT
CASSLLGAHTEAFF
>many|TRBV5-1|NA|TRBJ2-7
TGCGCCAGCCGGCCGGTGGCCGATTACGAGCAGTACTTC
CASRPVADYEQYF
>NA|TRBV12-3/TRBV12-4|NA|TRBJ2-5
TGTGCCAGCAGTTTAGCGCAAGAGCTCCAAGAGACCCAGTACTTC
CASSLAQELQETQYF
>NA|TRBV2|NA|TRBJ1-6
TGTGCCAGCAGTGAAGGATCGAAGGTTCAGTCACCCCTCCACTTT
CASSEGSKVQSPLHF
>NA|TRBV12-3/TRBV12-4|NA|TRBJ1-5
TGTGCCAGCAAGTATTCGGGGGAGAAGGCGAACAATCAGCCCCAGCATTTT
CASKYSGEKANNQPQHF
>NA|TRBV12-3/TRBV12-4|NA|TRBJ1-1
TGTGCCAGCATCCTGGACTGGGCCTTGGGCACTGAAGCTTTCTTT
CASILDWALGTEAFF